This T cell receptor beta chain was identified during a study of beta chain features in type 1 diabetes. Study observations and caveats: Within each of all four CD4+ subsets, Type 1 diabetes patients had TCRB CDR3s that were moderately but significantly shorter. Highly expressing activated T cells could be over-counted with a cDNA template.

The sequenced template was cDNA made from the entire isolated RNA. Libraries were prepared by immunoSEQ multiplex PCR; TCRdb keeps only in-frame clonotypes and omits some of them. The data contain 150,000 or so clones, about 9% of them singletons. About this clone itself: Its specificity is not known.

Germline V gene data show CDR1 as MNHNY and CDR2 as SVGAGI (reference sequence). J lost 3 bases, V lost 7 bases, and 7 bases had no gene match. The CDR3 length is 14 residues. This chain uses TRBV6-6 with TRBJ2-7; the match to TRBD2 covers 9 bases. The sequence came from a woman younger than 35 with type 1 diabetes. Sequenced sample: central memory CD4+ T cells from blood. The CDR3 DNA sequence: TGTGCCAGCACCCGCGATAGCGGGAGCTACGAGCAGTACTTC. Its translation is CASTRDSGSYEQYF.